This paragraph reports one TCR beta chain. As yet, its antigen is unknown. Given a far larger clone just one base away, this is likely a sequencing read error. This CDR3 fails to terminate in the conserved phenylalanine or tryptophan, so it likely reflects a read error. RNA transcripts provided the template for amplifying TCR beta CDR3 regions. First-round RT-PCR employed HTBI primers, with a second-round multiplex PCR after it. TCRdb reprocessed the multiplex PCR reads via MiXCR and lists one record per CDR3 protein. The table includes 900,000 to 1,200,000 distinct CDR3 sequences, about 38% detected once. This specimen comes from a study of Graves' ophthalmopathy and Graves' hyperthyroidism. Findings and caveats of the study: With a specificity of around 77% and a sensitivity of 60% to 71%, the model predicted ophthalmopathy progression.

The CDR3 is 11 amino acids. V was clipped by 2 bases and J by 13 bases, with 6 bases between them. From germline, CDR1 is SGHNT and CDR2 YENEEA. V and J are TRBV11-3 and TRBJ1-6; no definite D call. Material: peripheral blood or thyroid tissue (not recorded which). The TCR sequence derives from an adult man with Graves' hyperthyroidism. CDR3 DNA sequence: TGTGCCAGCAGCTTAAGATCGCCCCTCCACTTG. This sequence encodes CASSLRSPLHL.